This TCR beta chain came from a study of blood T cell repertoires in COVID-19. Authors' data handling: Scientists estimated how many nucleated cells there were by amplifying reference gene primers. Clones were sequenced by immunoSEQ multiplex PCR, and TCRdb holds only the in-frame ones, with some missing. That table gives V, J and clone size, and the DNA gave D and trimming. The sample includes 370,000 or so clones, 80% to 90% seen only once; the top ten take 1% to 1.5%. J lost 3 bases, V lost 7 bases, and 9 bases had no gene match. Germline CDR1 MNHEY, CDR2 SVGAGI. The CDR3 loop spans 15 amino acids. Ages ranged from about 18 to 100 years, with residence in 24 US areas. Cohort assignment relied on participant-reported clinical history.

Specimen: PBMCs or T cells enriched from blood (not recorded which). The sequence was collected from a man aged 25 to 45 who had recovered from COVID-19. The rearrangement links TRBV6-5 to TRBJ2-3; 8 nucleotides agree with TRBD2. In nucleotides, the CDR3 is TGTGCCAGCACCCCCGGGGGGGCCGGAACAGATACGCAGTATTTT. Amino acids: CASTPGGAGTDTQYF.